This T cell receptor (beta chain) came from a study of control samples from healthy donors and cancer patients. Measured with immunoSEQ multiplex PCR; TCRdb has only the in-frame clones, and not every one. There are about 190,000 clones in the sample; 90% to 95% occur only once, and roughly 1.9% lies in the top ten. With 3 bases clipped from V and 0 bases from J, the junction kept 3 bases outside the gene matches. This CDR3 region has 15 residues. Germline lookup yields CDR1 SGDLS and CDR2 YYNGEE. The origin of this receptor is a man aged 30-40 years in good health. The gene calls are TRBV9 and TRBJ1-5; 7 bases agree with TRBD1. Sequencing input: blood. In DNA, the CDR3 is TGTGCCAGCAGCGCAGGGGGAGATAGCAATCAGCCCCAGCATTTT. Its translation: CASSAGGDSNQPQHF.